This T cell receptor (beta chain) originates from a study of a mutant IDH1 vaccine in newly diagnosed glioma. The wider study: There were eight vaccinations for patients, given in weeks 1, 3, 5, 7, 11, 15, 19 and 23.

On this clone itself: No antigen is known for it.

CDR1 SGHVS and CDR2 FQNEAQ come from the germline V gene. The CDR3 loop spans 17 amino acids. Trimming took off 2 bases at V and 3 bases at J, with 16 bases between the two ends. Time point defined: week 11, during vaccination. The content of each vaccine dose was 300 ug of mutant IDH1 20-mer peptide, and topical imiquimod accompanied it. Assay used: immunoSEQ multiplex PCR; TCRdb lists only in-frame clones, some missing. The repertoire has some 60,000 clones, about 80% of them found once; the top ten carry approximately 3.8%. V and J are TRBV7-8 and TRBJ2-2, with D possibly TRBD2 on 8 matching bases. The sample here was PBMCs, taken from a glioma patient whose treatment included an IDH1 peptide vaccine. This TCR was sampled from a young man with glioma. CDR3 protein: CASSLRGRAGDTGELFF. The CDR3 DNA sequence: TGTGCCAGCAGCTTAAGGGGGCGAGCGGGGGACACCGGGGAGCTGTTTTTT.